This T cell receptor beta chain derives from a study of blood T cell repertoires in COVID-19. A Seattle source enrolled patients during active infection and followed them longitudinally. This clone has only one observation. In the authors' workflow: Using reference gene primer amplification, nucleated cell counts were estimated. Using immunoSEQ multiplex PCR, the repertoire was profiled, and TCRdb retains in-frame clones only, with some absent. V and J calls and clone size are those listed in that table; D and trimming were worked out from the DNA. The sample carries roughly 260,000 clones, around 90% recorded once. After removal of 1 base from V and 2 bases from J, the junction contained 3 bases not matched to a gene. This CDR3 contains 15 residues. Germline V gene lookup returns CDR1 SGHTA and CDR2 FQGNSA.

The receptor was derived from a person aged 18 to 30 with COVID-19, enrolled during active disease. The rearrangement joins TRBV7-2 to TRBJ2-7; 9 positions match TRBD1. Sequencing was performed on peripheral blood. CDR3 in DNA: TGTGCCAGCAGCTTAGACAGGGGGCCTACCTACGAGCAGTACTTC. The encoded protein is CASSLDRGPTYEQYF.